This T cell receptor beta chain is drawn from a study of cytomegalovirus exposure and HLA in healthy donors. The study's findings and limits: Productive status was seen about 87% or about 30% of the time for most TCR beta V segments in an earlier analysis. Across donors, most TCRs were seen rarely, yet some public ones were widespread.

This clone showed up just once. As yet, its antigen is unknown. PCR amplification relied on 60 Vbeta primers (plus 13 Jbeta primers). Clones were sequenced by immunoSEQ multiplex PCR, and TCRdb holds only the in-frame ones, with some missing. The profile shows more than 150,000 clones, about 80% of them singletons. This CDR3 is built from 14 residues. V shed 4 bases and J shed 3 bases, with 12 bases lying between them. The germline V gene has CDR1 SGHTA and CDR2 FQGTGA. Sequencing input: PBMCs. J is TRBJ1-1 and V is TRBV7-3, with D uncertain. The sequence came from a woman in her fifties or sixties in good health and CMV-seropositive. The CDR3 loop is CASSSTAADTEAFF. CDR3 DNA sequence: TGTGCCAGCAGCTCTACAGCAGCTGACACTGAAGCTTTCTTT.